The entry below gives a single T cell receptor (beta chain) sequence along with its context. The sample is drawn from a study of blood T cell repertoires in COVID-19. For the study at large: Sites in the United States, Italy and Spain provided acute and convalescent COVID-19 samples.

In the study's own analysis: Nucleated cell number was recorded as an estimate derived from reference gene primer amplification. The repertoire was sequenced with immunoSEQ multiplex PCR; TCRdb's copy has only in-frame clones and lacks some. That table supplies the V and J calls and clone size; D and trimming were determined from the DNA. The sample contains roughly 480,000 clones, roughly 89% of which appear only once. While infection was still active, Seattle patients were enrolled and then followed longitudinally. V was clipped by 1 base and J by 6 bases; unmatched bases: 9. This CDR3 spans 16 amino acids. The germline V gene encodes CDR1 MGHRA and CDR2 YSYEKL.

The specimen was peripheral blood. The TCR originated in a man younger than 35 with COVID-19, enrolled during active disease. This rearrangement joins TRBV4-1 to TRBJ2-7; 10 nucleotides align to TRBD2. Written as DNA, the CDR3 is TGCGCCAGCAGCCAAGTTCCCCTACTAGCGGGGAGCGAGCAGTACTTC. Amino acid sequence: CASSQVPLLAGSEQYF.